This T cell receptor beta chain was sequenced for a study of cytomegalovirus exposure and HLA in healthy donors. Study at large: The roughly 700 first-cohort repertoires and the roughly 130 validation repertoires shared the same platform, a later analysis reported.

The CDR3 runs 15 residues. V lost 6 bases and J lost 5, with 19 bases in between. CDR1 MGHRA and CDR2 YSYEKL come from the germline V gene. Only a few counts were recorded for this clone. The data were produced by immunoSEQ multiplex PCR, yet TCRdb's version contains in-frame clones alone and is incomplete. This repertoire shows 200,000 to 250,000 clones, 87% found once; its top ten account for about 2%. The receptor was derived from a woman aged 18-30 years in good health and CMV-seropositive. Sequenced input: PBMCs. V gene TRBV4-1 combines with J gene TRBJ2-5, with D perhaps matching TRBD2 (5 bases). DNA of the CDR3: TGCGCCAGCAGTCAAACGGGGTGGGTTGGGGAGACCCAGTACTTC. As protein: CASSQTGWVGETQYF.